This T cell receptor beta chain was recorded in a study of early T cells in non-severe SARS-CoV-2 infection. In the study overall: Bulk RNA taken from unsorted whole blood was sequenced, leaving chains unpaired. Study observations and caveats: Anti-spike CD8 responses were favored by VDJdb matching, which missed private and CD4 specificities.

The CDR3 runs 17 residues. V was shortened by 1 base and J by 1 base, with 17 bases between the two germline ends. Germline CDR1 reads SGHVS; CDR2 reads FNYEAQ. Unique molecular identifiers were attached to individual cDNA molecules. TCRdb passed the 5' RACE reads through MiXCR, listing each CDR3 protein once. This sample yields about 100,000 distinct CDR3 sequences, of which over 10% are seen a single time; less than 3.5% belongs to the top ten. In its sample, this clonotype was seen many times. As yet, its antigen is unknown. The sample consisted of whole blood. The receptor comes from an adult who was a healthcare worker with PCR-confirmed SARS-CoV-2 infection or an uninfected control (not recorded which). This chain links TRBV7-6 with TRBJ2-7; D is possibly TRBD1 (6 bases). CDR3: CASSLGVAQGSSYEQYF. DNA of the CDR3: TGTGCCAGCAGCTTAGGGGTCGCGCAGGGGAGTTCCTACGAGCAGTACTTC.